The T cell receptor beta chain under discussion was sequenced for a study of PD-1 blockade in classical Hodgkin lymphoma. Sequencing used immunoSEQ multiplex PCR; TCRdb keeps in-frame clones, though not all of them. The profile covers approximately 46,000 clones, with around 72% appearing a single time and approximately 9.9% taken by the ten largest. With no exception, relapse followed autologous stem cell transplantation in all patients, and brentuximab vedotin exposure varied. V lost 0 bases to trimming and J lost 4 bases, with 11 bases between them. CDR1 and CDR2 (germline): SGHRS, YFSETQ. The CDR3 has 15 residues. This clone was seen a handful of times. What it binds is not known. Study observations and caveats: Newly diagnosed patients were reported to start with lower TCR diversity than healthy donors.

This TCR derives from a human donor with classical Hodgkin lymphoma. Sequencing used peripheral blood mononuclear cells (PBMCs), obtained at baseline. This chain uses TRBV5-1 with TRBJ1-5, with unresolved D. For the CDR3, the DNA is TGCGCCAGCAGCTTGGGGGGTTCCGCTAATCAGCCCCAGCATTTT. This translates into CASSLGGSANQPQHF.